This record covers a single TCR beta chain. The trim removed 6 bases at V and 4 bases at J, leaving 4 bases unmatched. The CDR3 runs to 15 residues. Per germline, CDR1 SGHTA and CDR2 FQGNSA. The source of the sample is a study of T cell responses to AZD1222 COVID-19 vaccine. Second-dose schedules of about 4 or about 12 weeks were combined. Generated by immunoSEQ multiplex PCR, the TCRdb table keeps only in-frame clones and is missing some. The sample includes roughly 180,000 clones, approximately 89% seen only once; the top ten take around 3.6%. Sequences were derived from peripheral blood, sampled 28 days after the second AZD1222 dose. The receptor was isolated from an adult who received the AZD1222 COVID-19 vaccine. V is TRBV7-2 and J is TRBJ2-1, with 12 positions matching TRBD1. CDR3 residues: CASRRDRGPYNEQFF. The CDR3 nucleotides read TGTGCCAGCAGACGGGACAGGGGGCCTTACAATGAGCAGTTCTTC.